Below, one TCR beta chain is given with its context. The V and J ends lost 0 bases and 6 bases respectively, with 13 bases between them. The CDR3 has 15 amino acids. Germline CDR1 is SGHRS and CDR2 is YFSETQ. The data are from a study of blood T cell repertoires in COVID-19. Study at large: The study drew acute and convalescent COVID-19 samples from the United States, Italy and Spain. The analysed material was cDNA or gDNA that came from T cells, B-cell-depleted T cells, or PBMCs.

Study processing details: Reference gene primer amplification yielded estimated nucleated cell counts. Sequencing was performed with immunoSEQ multiplex PCR; in TCRdb, only in-frame clones are kept and a portion is missing. The V and J calls and clone size come from that table; D and trimming were worked out from the DNA. Of roughly 40,000 clones listed, around 85% are singletons. The chain carries TRBV5-1 and TRBJ1-5, with D possibly matching TRBD1 (6 bases). This clonotype was sampled from a man older than 75 with active or convalescent COVID-19. Sequencing was done on a sample of peripheral blood. In nucleotides, the CDR3 is TGCGCCAGCAGCTTGGACAGGGCTGCGGGTCAGCCCCAGCATTTT. It codes for CASSLDRAAGQPQHF.